A single sample is the source of the 21 T cell receptor beta chains below, sequenced in a study of PD-L1 blockade in urothelial cancer. Time point of the sample: peripheral blood 6 weeks after treatment start. The protocol was immunoSEQ multiplex PCR, while the TCRdb copy is restricted to in-frame clones and leaves out a portion. The data show over 70,000 clones, 70% to 90% seen once. The sample was PBMCs, taken around atezolizumab (anti-PD-L1) treatment. The receptor source for this set is a man in his sixties or seventies with urothelial cancer.

This sequence joins TRBV10-2 and TRBJ2-5, with 10 bases that match TRBD2. The CDR3 runs to 14 residues. CDR1 WSHSY and CDR2 SAAADI come from the germline V gene. J gave up 4 bases and V 3 bases, and 2 bases lay outside the gene matches. The CDR3 sequence: CASSDLAGVETQYF. The CDR3 nucleotides are TGCGCCAGCAGTGACCTAGCGGGAGTAGAGACCCAGTACTTC.

The chain has TRBV5-1 and TRBJ2-5; D ambiguous. The length of the CDR3 is 14 residues. Between the trimmed V and J ends, which lost 0 bases and 6 bases, there was a span of 12 bases. The germline V gene encodes CDR1 SGHRS and CDR2 YFSETQ. The CDR3 is CASSLALSPQTQYF. DNA of the CDR3: TGCGCCAGCAGCTTGGCTCTCTCCCCCCAGACCCAGTACTTC.

This sequence joins TRBV7-2 and TRBJ2-7, with D perhaps matching TRBD2 (5 bases). The CDR3 totals 17 residues. Per the germline V gene, CDR1 is SGHTA and CDR2 is FQGNSA. With 5 bases removed from V and 0 bases from J, the gap between germline ends came to 20 bases. The CDR3 spells CASSIVGGSEPSYEQYF. The DNA for the CDR3 is TGTGCCAGCAGCATAGTGGGTGGGAGCGAACCCTCCTACGAGCAGTACTTC.

The chain employs TRBV11-3 and TRBJ2-2, with D hard to call. Germline CDR1 and CDR2: SGHNT and YENEEA. CDR3 length equals 12 residues. V lost 1 base, J lost 7 bases, and 4 bases lay in between. Written as DNA, the CDR3 is TGTGCCAGCAGCTTAGTCAACGGGGAGCTGTTTTTT. Protein sequence: CASSLVNGELFF.

The chain has TRBV7-3 and TRBJ2-2; D gene uncertain. Germline CDR1 is SGHTA and CDR2 is FQGTGA. V dropped 1 base and J dropped 4 bases, with 7 bases sitting between them. This CDR3 is built from 14 residues. This CDR3 is CASSLNRVTGELFF. DNA of the CDR3: TGTGCCAGCAGCTTAAATCGGGTCACCGGGGAGCTGTTTTTT.

The chain is built from TRBV7-9 and TRBJ2-2; 7 bases are shared with TRBD1. Per the germline V gene, CDR1 is SEHNR and CDR2 is FQNEAQ (reference sequence). The CDR3 extends over 15 amino acids. V shed 4 bases, J shed 5 bases, and the junction held 7 bases outside the gene matches. CDR3 DNA: TGTGCCAGCAGCTCGACAGGGTGGGGGACCGGGGAGCTGTTTTTT. Amino acid sequence: CASSSTGWGTGELFF.

The DNA of the CDR3 is TGTGCCAGCAGCTCGCCCTCGGACTTTCTAGCCAAAAACATTCAGTACTTC. Translation: CASSSPSDFLAKNIQYF. The chain joins TRBV11-2 to TRBJ2-4; tentatively, D is TRBD2 (5 bases). Germline V gene sequence: CDR1 SGHAT, CDR2 FQNNGV. The CDR3 length is 17 residues. Between the trimmed V and J ends, which lost 4 bases and 0 bases, there was a span of 16 bases.

The V gene is TRBV7-2, the J gene TRBJ2-1, with 7 bases fitting TRBD2. CDR1 and CDR2 from the germline V gene are SGHTA and FQGNSA. The V and J ends lost 1 base and 0 bases, in that order; junction bases with no gene match: 6. The CDR3 totals 17 residues. The CDR3 reads CASSLGGGRISYNEQFF. CDR3 coding DNA: TGTGCCAGCAGCTTAGGGGGAGGGAGGATCTCCTACAATGAGCAGTTCTTC.

V and J are TRBV15 and TRBJ1-4; 8 nucleotides agree with TRBD1. CDR1 LNHNV and CDR2 YYDKDF come from the germline V gene (reference sequence). This CDR3 spans 15 amino acids. The junction had 8 bases not matched to a gene; V was cut back by 5 bases and J by 6 bases. The CDR3 region is CATSGRTGLDEKLFF. The CDR3 DNA reads TGTGCCACCAGCGGAAGGACAGGGCTGGATGAAAAACTGTTTTTT.

This chain links TRBV19 with TRBJ1-5, with D perhaps TRBD1 (6 bases). Trimming cost V 5 bases and J 5 bases, with 13 bases left between them. Germline V gene lookup returns CDR1 LNHDA and CDR2 SQIVND (reference sequence). The CDR3 contains 14 residues. The CDR3 region has the DNA TGTGCCAGTAGTCGACAGGACGGCTATCAGCCCCAGCATTTT. Its translation is CASSRQDGYQPQHF.

The V and J genes are TRBV7-9 and TRBJ2-3, with TRBD2 matching 11 bases. Germline assignment: CDR1 SEHNR and CDR2 FQNEAQ (reference sequence). The V and J ends lost 3 bases and 3 bases, in that order; junction bases with no gene match: 8. The CDR3 contains 17 residues. The CDR3 loop is CASSLGDSGRATDTQYF. As DNA, the CDR3 is TGTGCCAGCAGCTTGGGGGATAGCGGGAGGGCGACAGATACGCAGTATTTT.

This sequence joins TRBV11-3 and TRBJ2-6; the D gene is possibly TRBD2 (5 bases). This CDR3 region has 14 residues. The V end was cut by 3 bases, the J end by 3 bases, with 6 bases between. In germline, CDR1 is SGHNT, CDR2 YENEEA. The CDR3: CASSFGVGANVLTF. Here the CDR3 DNA reads TGTGCCAGCAGCTTCGGGGTTGGGGCCAACGTCCTGACTTTC. The full variable domain, in which reference TRBV11-3 and TRBJ2-6 provide the parts outside the CDR3, is EAGVVQSPRYKIIEKKQPVAFWCNPISGHNTLYWYLQNLGQGPELLIRYENEEAVDDSQLPKDRFSAERLKGVDSTLKIQPAELGDSAVYLCASSFGVGANVLTFGAGSRLTVL.

The V and J genes are TRBV10-3 and TRBJ2-3, with TRBD2 matching 9 bases. The CDR3 is made up of 16 amino acids. J gave up 2 bases and V 6 bases, and 9 bases lay outside the gene matches. Germline assignment: CDR1 ENHRY and CDR2 SYGVKD. CDR3 in amino acids: CAISAVLAGYTDTQYF. The CDR3 DNA reads as TGTGCCATCAGCGCTGTCCTAGCGGGGTACACAGATACGCAGTATTTT.

This chain connects TRBV11-2 to TRBJ1-1; no clear D. In germline, CDR1 is SGHAT, CDR2 FQNNGV. CDR3 length: 13 amino acids. The germline V and J ends were trimmed by 5 bases and 4 bases, with 11 bases remaining between them. The DNA of the CDR3 is TGTGCCAGCAGCGAGGCTCGAGGCACTGAAGCTTTCTTT. Translated, it gives CASSEARGTEAFF.

The chain links TRBV14 to TRBJ1-2; 8 nucleotides agree with TRBD1. The CDR3 is made up of 18 amino acids. V was clipped by 4 bases and J by 4 bases; unmatched bases: 17. CDR1 and CDR2 from the germline V gene are SGHDN and FVKESK. In DNA, the CDR3 is TGTGCCAGCAGCCTGACTGTTGGACAGGGCGTTTCCGGCTATGGCTACACCTTC. Its protein product is CASSLTVGQGVSGYGYTF.

The chain is built from TRBV2 and TRBJ1-1; possibly TRBD1 for D (6 bases). The germline V gene encodes CDR1 SNHLY and CDR2 FYNNEI. This CDR3 region has 14 residues. The V end lost 3 bases, the J end lost 0 bases, and 8 bases lay between the germline ends. CDR3 region: CASSEGHLNTEAFF. The CDR3 region has the DNA TGTGCCAGCAGTGAGGGACACCTGAACACTGAAGCTTTCTTT.

The J gene is TRBJ2-1, the V gene TRBV5-1; D is uncertain. This CDR3 comprises 18 residues. Looked up from germline, CDR1 is SGHRS and CDR2 is YFSETQ. Trimming pared 3 bases from V and 1 base from J, leaving 20 bases between. As DNA, the CDR3 is TGCGCCAGCAGCTATTCCAGCTCTCCGGCCAGGTCCTACAATGAGCAGTTCTTC. Residues: CASSYSSSPARSYNEQFF.

The rearrangement joins TRBV2 to TRBJ1-2, with D unresolved. CDR1 and CDR2 from the germline V gene are SNHLY and FYNNEI. Between the trimmed V and J ends, which lost 4 bases and 2 bases, there was a span of 8 bases. This CDR3 is built from 13 residues. The CDR3 DNA reads TGTGCCAGCAGTGTTGACAAGAACTATGGCTACACCTTC. Amino acid sequence: CASSVDKNYGYTF.

The chain employs TRBV2 and TRBJ1-4, with TRBD1 matching 10 bases. Germline V lookup: CDR1 SNHLY, CDR2 FYNNEI. V trimming: 10 bases; J trimming: 8 bases; junction bases outside the gene matches: 13. CDR3 size: 15 residues. The CDR3, as DNA: TGTGCCATCTGGAAGGGGGGACAGGGGTACGAAAAACTGTTTTTT. It encodes CAIWKGGQGYEKLFF.

The chain combines TRBV6-1 with TRBJ2-7, with D hard to call. The length of the CDR3 is 14 residues. The V and J ends lost 2 bases and 6 bases respectively, with 14 bases between them. CDR1 is MNHNS, CDR2 SASEGT, per germline. This chain's CDR3 is CASSESWSLGEQYF. The CDR3 DNA reads as TGTGCCAGCAGTGAATCTTGGTCCCTAGGCGAGCAGTACTTC.

The chain links TRBV11-2 to TRBJ2-7; D is perhaps TRBD2 (5 bases). Trimming cost V 4 bases and J 1 base, with 5 bases left between them. CDR3 length equals 12 residues. CDR1 and CDR2 from the germline V gene are SGHAT and FQNNGV. The CDR3 nucleotides read TGTGCCAGCAGCTGGACTTCCTACGAGCAGTACTTC. It is translated as CASSWTSYEQYF.